The T cell receptor (beta chain) under discussion was sequenced for a study of Ad26.COV2.S vaccination and SARS-CoV-2 variants. Looking at the study overall: Recipients of Ad26.COV2.S got it intramuscularly, once or twice 56 days apart.

As for this clone: Its antigen is currently unknown.

Study-level findings and limits: It is possible that the TCR breadth and depth analyses underestimated the total T cell responses. Substantial post-vaccination breadth of spike-specific CD8+ and CD4+ T cell responses was reported.

Sequencing used immunoSEQ multiplex PCR; TCRdb keeps in-frame clones, though not all of them. This table has more than 400,000 clones, about 90% appearing once. Germline CDR1 reads GTSNPN; CDR2 reads SVGIG (reference sequence). The CDR3 is 12 residues long. V shed 4 bases and J 8 bases; nucleotides not matched to a gene: 6. Indicated treatment: roughly 20 received Ad26.COV2.S at low or high dose, single or two shots; 5 received placebo; per-sample allocation not given. Sampling took place 63 days after the first vaccine or placebo injection. Boston provided a donor who was an adult aged 18-55 years. The chain joins TRBV30 to TRBJ1-2, with 8 bases fitting TRBD1. The sequence derives from a person between 18 and 59 years old who received the Ad26.COV2.S COVID-19 vaccine or a placebo. The specimen comprised peripheral blood, sampled in a trial of Ad26.COV2.S vaccine versus placebo. This CDR3 reads CAWKTGGLGYTF. CDR3 DNA: TGTGCCTGGAAAACAGGGGGATTAGGCTACACCTTC. Full variable domain (outside the CDR3, taken from reference TRBV30 and TRBJ1-2): SQTIHQWPATLVQPVGSPLSLECTVEGTSNPNLYWYRQAAGRGLQLLFYSVGIGQISSEVPQNLSASRPQDRQFILSSKKLLLSDSGFYLCAWKTGGLGYTFGSGTRLTVV.